The 19 T cell receptor beta chains given below trace back to one sample, sequenced in a study of cytotoxic CD8 clonotypes in ibrutinib-treated CLL. Only in-frame clones appear in the TCRdb table, and some are missing; sequencing was by immunoSEQ multiplex PCR. The table has roughly 28,000 clones, about three fifths seen once; the top ten hold around 13%. Specimen: PBMCs, collected before ibrutinib treatment. All receptors come from a human donor with chronic lymphocytic leukemia.

This chain links TRBV6-1 with TRBJ2-5, with D tentatively TRBD2 (5 bases). V lost 4 bases and J lost 4, with 13 bases in between. The CDR3 is 14 residues long. CDR1 is MNHNS, CDR2 SASEGT, per germline. For the CDR3, the DNA is TGTGCCAGCAGTGCAACCGGGAACGTAGAGACCCAGTACTTC. Protein: CASSATGNVETQYF.

This chain connects TRBV10-3 to TRBJ1-2; 7 nucleotides match TRBD1. CDR1 and CDR2 from the germline V gene are ENHRY and SYGVKD. CDR3 size: 15 residues. With 7 bases clipped from V and 4 bases from J, the junction kept 12 bases outside the gene matches. This CDR3 is CAIMAGDTGVYGYTF. The DNA of the CDR3 is TGTGCCATCATGGCCGGGGACACAGGGGTCTATGGCTACACCTTC.

The V and J genes are TRBV28 and TRBJ1-2; weak D call: TRBD1 (5 bases). The V end lost 6 bases, the J end lost 2 bases, and 16 bases lay between the germline ends. The CDR3 has 15 amino acids. Looked up from germline, CDR1 is MDHEN and CDR2 is SYDVKM. The chain's CDR3 is CASSPLGLTNYGYTF. CDR3 nucleotides: TGTGCCAGCAGCCCTCTGGGACTGACAAACTATGGCTACACCTTC.

The chain carries TRBV10-3 and TRBJ2-6, with D hard to call. The length of the CDR3 is 16 residues. Germline V lookup: CDR1 ENHRY, CDR2 SYGVKD. V was cut by 1 base and J by 0 bases, with 7 bases left in between. CDR3 region: CAISELGNSGANVLTF. CDR3 bases: TGTGCCATCAGTGAGTTAGGGAACTCTGGGGCCAACGTCCTGACTTTC.

This chain connects TRBV20-1 to TRBJ1-2; D unclear. Trimming took off 4 bases at V and 7 bases at J, with 7 bases between the two ends. Per germline, CDR1 DFQATT and CDR2 SNEGSKA (reference sequence). CDR3 length: 10 amino acids. CDR3 DNA: TGCAGTGCTAAGTGGCTTGGCTACACCTTC. Protein sequence: CSAKWLGYTF.

This rearrangement joins TRBV28 to TRBJ2-7; TRBD1 matches at 7 bases. J was trimmed by 6 bases and V by 6 bases; bases with no gene match: 5. Germline CDR1 MDHEN, CDR2 SYDVKM. There are 12 residues in the CDR3. The CDR3 protein is CASRTRGIEQYF. In DNA, the CDR3 is TGTGCCAGCAGAACCAGGGGGATCGAGCAGTACTTC.

V and J are TRBV7-2 and TRBJ2-3; no reliable D call. Trimming took 5 bases from V and 8 from J, leaving 8 bases between them. Germline CDR1 is SGHTA and CDR2 is FQGNSA. The CDR3 covers 11 residues. Here the CDR3 DNA reads TGTGCCAGCAGCCCCCTTGGTACGCAGTATTTT. This codes for CASSPLGTQYF. Based on the CDR3 plus reference TRBV7-2 and TRBJ2-3, the full variable domain is GAGVSQSPSNKVTEKGKDVELRCDPISGHTALYWYRQSLGQGLEFLIYFQGNSAPDKSGLPSDRFSAERTGGSVSTLTIQRTQQEDSAVYLCASSPLGTQYFGPGTRLTVL.

The chain combines TRBV27 with TRBJ2-7; TRBD1 agrees at 11 bases. CDR1 is MNHEY, CDR2 SMNVEV, per germline (reference sequence). The V segment lost 2 bases and the J segment 6 bases; nucleotides outside the gene matches: 6. CDR3 length: 15 amino acids. The CDR3 region has the DNA TGTGCCAGCAGTTTAGTCGGGACAGGGGGGAGCGAGCAGTACTTC. This translates into CASSLVGTGGSEQYF.

The chain has TRBV2 and TRBJ2-7, with TRBD1 matching over 8 bases. The ends lost 9 bases at V and 6 bases at J; junction bases unmatched: 4. Germline CDR1 reads SNHLY; CDR2 reads FYNNEI. This CDR3 comprises 11 residues. CDR3 coding DNA: TGTGCCAGAAAGACAGGGGTCGAGCAGTACTTC. It yields the protein CARKTGVEQYF.

This chain connects TRBV27 to TRBJ2-3; TRBD2 matches 9 bases. The germline CDR1 and CDR2 sequences are MNHEY and SMNVEV (reference sequence). The CDR3 sequence is 14 residues long. V lost 4 bases, J lost 4 bases, and 3 bases stayed unmatched. The CDR3 spells CASSSGLAPDTQYF. CDR3 DNA sequence: TGTGCCAGCAGTTCGGGACTAGCCCCAGATACGCAGTATTTT.

The gene calls are TRBV14 and TRBJ1-2; possibly TRBD1 for D (5 bases). The V end lost 4 bases, the J end lost 3 bases, and 12 bases lay between the germline ends. Germline V gene data show CDR1 as SGHDN and CDR2 as FVKESK. The CDR3 runs to 14 residues. The CDR3 region is CASSLQGGDYGYTF. DNA of the CDR3: TGTGCCAGCAGCCTTCAGGGAGGGGACTATGGCTACACCTTC.

V and J are TRBV5-1 and TRBJ2-5; 11 bases map to TRBD2. The CDR3 has 17 residues. CDR1 is SGHRS, CDR2 YFSETQ, per germline. Losses at the gene ends were 0 bases for V and 5 bases for J; bases not matched to a gene: 9. The CDR3 sequence: CASSLGSASGRTETQYF. For the CDR3, the DNA is TGCGCCAGCAGCTTGGGTTCGGCTAGCGGGAGGACGGAGACCCAGTACTTC.

The gene calls are TRBV7-9 and TRBJ2-3; 11 nucleotides align to TRBD1. The germline V gene has CDR1 SEHNR and CDR2 FQNEAQ (reference sequence). The CDR3 has 18 amino acids. With V trimmed by 6 bases and J by 4 bases, 15 bases remained unmatched. Written as DNA, the CDR3 is TGTGCCAGCAGGCCGGGACAGGGGGGACCCGAGAAGGCAGATACGCAGTATTTT. Amino acid sequence: CASRPGQGGPEKADTQYF.

The chain employs TRBV5-8 and TRBJ1-5, with D possibly matching TRBD1 (6 bases). V was cut by 4 bases and J by 4 bases, with 21 bases left in between. Germline CDR1 SGHTS, CDR2 YDEGEE. CDR3 length equals 17 residues. The CDR3 bases are TGTGCCAGCAGCAATAGGGGGGTCGGACAGCCTAATCAGCCCCAGCATTTT. It translates to CASSNRGVGQPNQPQHF. Full variable domain (rest looked up from reference TRBV5-8 and TRBJ1-5): EAGVTQSPTHLIKTRGQQATLRCSPISGHTSVYWYQQALGLGLQFLLWYDEGEERNRGNFPPRFSGRQFPNYSSELNVNALELEDSALYLCASSNRGVGQPNQPQHFGDGTRLSIL.

This clone has a single count. The chain has TRBV9 and TRBJ1-1; the D gene is possibly TRBD1 (6 bases). The germline gives CDR1 SGDLS, CDR2 YYNGEE. The CDR3 is 13 residues long. Deletions cut 4 bases from V and 4 bases from J, with 11 bases between. CDR3 nucleotide sequence: TGTGCCAGCAGCATAGGGGGGGGCACTGAAGCTTTCTTT. Translating it yields CASSIGGGTEAFF.

The chain is built from TRBV18 and TRBJ1-2; TRBD1 matches 7 bases. The CDR3 covers 14 residues. V was clipped by 5 bases and J by 4 bases; unmatched bases: 7. Germline V CDR1 and CDR2: KGHSH, LQKENI. The CDR3 DNA sequence: TGTGCCAGCTCATCCACGACAGGGCTCTATGGCTACACCTTC. Amino acids: CASSSTTGLYGYTF.

V is TRBV5-4 and J is TRBJ2-3; 13 nucleotides line up with TRBD2. Germline lookup yields CDR1 SGHNT and CDR2 YYREEE (reference sequence). Germline trimming cut 0 bases from V and 3 bases from J; bases unmatched to any gene: 4. There are 17 residues in the CDR3. CDR3 DNA sequence: TGTGCCAGCAGCTTGGGCGGACTAGCGGGAGTAACAGATACGCAGTATTTT. Translating it yields CASSLGGLAGVTDTQYF.

The chain uses TRBV27 and TRBJ2-7; the D gene could be TRBD1 or TRBD2 (5 bases each). Germline CDR1 reads MNHEY; CDR2 reads SMNVEV (reference sequence). Trimming shortened V by 11 bases and J by 4 bases, and 21 bases separated the two germline ends. The CDR3 runs to 14 residues. Written as DNA, the CDR3 is TGTGCCGCCAAAAGGGACGCCGTTGCGTACGAGCAGTACTTC. Translated, it gives CAAKRDAVAYEQYF.

The CDR3 is CASSGGLGETQYF. CDR3 coding DNA: TGTGCCAGCAGCGGGGGACTAGGAGAGACCCAGTACTTC. The chain has TRBV5-5 and TRBJ2-5; 8 bases agree with TRBD2. CDR3 size: 13 residues. The germline V gene has CDR1 SGHKS and CDR2 YYEKEE (reference sequence). After removal of 4 bases from V and 4 bases from J, the junction contained 3 bases not matched to a gene.